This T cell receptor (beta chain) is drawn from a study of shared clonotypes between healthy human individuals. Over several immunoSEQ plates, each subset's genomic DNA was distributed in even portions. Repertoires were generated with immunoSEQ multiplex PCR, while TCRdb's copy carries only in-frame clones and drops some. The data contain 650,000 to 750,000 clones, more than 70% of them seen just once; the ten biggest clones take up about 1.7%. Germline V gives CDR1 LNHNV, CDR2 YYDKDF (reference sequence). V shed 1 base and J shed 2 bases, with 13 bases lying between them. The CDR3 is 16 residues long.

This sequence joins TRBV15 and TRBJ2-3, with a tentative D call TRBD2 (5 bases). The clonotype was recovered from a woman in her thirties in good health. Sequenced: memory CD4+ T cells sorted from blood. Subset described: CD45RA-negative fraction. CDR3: CATSRGGVAVTDTQYF. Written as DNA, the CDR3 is TGTGCCACCAGCAGAGGGGGAGTCGCAGTCACAGATACGCAGTATTTT.